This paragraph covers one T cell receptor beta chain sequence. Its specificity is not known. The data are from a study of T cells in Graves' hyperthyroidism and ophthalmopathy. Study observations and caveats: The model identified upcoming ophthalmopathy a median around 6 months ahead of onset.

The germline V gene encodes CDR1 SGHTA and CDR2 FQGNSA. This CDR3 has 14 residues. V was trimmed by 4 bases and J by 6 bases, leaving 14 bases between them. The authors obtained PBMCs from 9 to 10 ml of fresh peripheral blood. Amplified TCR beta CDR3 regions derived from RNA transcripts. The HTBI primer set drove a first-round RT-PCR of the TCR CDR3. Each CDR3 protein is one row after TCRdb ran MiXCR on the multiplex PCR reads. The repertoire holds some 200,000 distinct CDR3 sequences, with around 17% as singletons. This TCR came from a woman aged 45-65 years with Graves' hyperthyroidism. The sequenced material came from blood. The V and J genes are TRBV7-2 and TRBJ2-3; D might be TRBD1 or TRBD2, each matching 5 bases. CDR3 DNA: TGTGCCAGCAGCTATGGGGGTCGCTTGGATACGCAGTATTTT. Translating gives CASSYGGRLDTQYF.